This passage covers 29 T cell receptor beta chains from one sample sequenced in a study of OX40 agonist ivuxolimab in advanced cancers. Clones were sequenced by immunoSEQ multiplex PCR, and TCRdb holds only the in-frame ones, with some missing. The sample gives under 80,000 clones, approximately 86% of which show up once; approximately 2.3% is in the top ten. Sequencing used CD4+ or CD8+ T cells sorted from blood, obtained in a trial of the OX40 agonist ivuxolimab. The receptors originated from an adult with an advanced solid tumor such as melanoma, head and neck, liver or kidney cancer.

This clone appeared a few times. The chain uses TRBV7-6 and TRBJ1-5; TRBD1 agrees at 7 bases. The CDR3 is 16 amino acids. V gave up 5 bases and J gave up 7 bases; unmatched junction bases: 14. Germline CDR1 reads SGHVS; CDR2 reads FNYEAQ. The CDR3 spells CASSPQGGNHGQPQHF. CDR3 sequence (DNA): TGTGCCAGCAGCCCTCAAGGGGGCAACCATGGGCAGCCCCAGCATTTT.

This chain links TRBV5-8 with TRBJ1-5, with D perhaps matching TRBD1 (5 bases). There are 16 residues in the CDR3. CDR1 is SGHTS, CDR2 YDEGEE, per germline. Trimming stripped 3 bases from V and 4 bases from J, with 17 bases between. The CDR3 region has the DNA TGTGCCAGCAGCTCCTACACGGGGCTGCGGAATCAGCCCCAGCATTTT. The encoded protein is CASSSYTGLRNQPQHF.

This sequence joins TRBV6-4 and TRBJ2-2, with TRBD2 identical over 11 bases. CDR3 length: 15 residues. The germline V gene encodes CDR1 MRHNA and CDR2 SNTAGT. Trimming at V came to 4 bases and at J to 4 bases, leaving 2 bases not matched to a gene. For the CDR3, the DNA is TGTGCCAGCAGTGCGACTAGCGGGGCCACCGGGGAGCTGTTTTTT. Its protein is CASSATSGATGELFF.

The V gene is TRBV18, the J gene TRBJ2-7, with 11 bases that match TRBD2. The CDR3 is made up of 15 amino acids. Germline assignment: CDR1 KGHSH and CDR2 LQKENI. V trimming: 4 bases; J trimming: 7 bases; junction bases outside the gene matches: 9. CDR3 nucleotides: TGTGCCAGCTCACTCTCGACTAGCGGGGCTTTGGAGCAGTACTTC. Its translation: CASSLSTSGALEQYF.

About this clone itself: Other DNA variants within this sample encode the same CDR3. This chain links TRBV5-4 with TRBJ2-5; 7 positions match TRBD2. The junction had 12 bases not matched to a gene; V was cut back by 5 bases and J by 5 bases. Per germline, CDR1 SGHNT and CDR2 YYREEE (reference sequence). CDR3 length: 15 amino acids. The CDR3: CASSRPTSLGETQYF. In nucleotides, the CDR3 is TGTGCCAGCAGTCGACCGACTAGCTTGGGCGAGACCCAGTACTTC. Filled out from reference TRBV5-4 and TRBJ2-5, the complete variable domain reads ETGVTQSPTHLIKTRGQQVTLRCSSQSGHNTVSWYQQALGQGPQFIFQYYREEENGRGNFPPRFSGLQFPNYSSELNVNALELDDSALYLCASSRPTSLGETQYFGPGTRLLVL.

The genes are TRBV2 and TRBJ2-1, with 9 bases lining up with TRBD2. Trimming took 7 bases from V and 6 from J; bases not matched to a gene: 4. Per germline, CDR1 SNHLY and CDR2 FYNNEI. The CDR3 has 13 residues. CDR3 DNA sequence: TGTGCCAGCACGGGACTAGCTGTCAATGAGCAGTTCTTC. Translation gives CASTGLAVNEQFF.

Comments on this clone: Within the sample, other DNA sequences also encode this same CDR3. V gene TRBV7-3 combines with J gene TRBJ2-3; 7 bases match TRBD2. This CDR3 has 12 amino acids. V lost 4 bases and J lost 5; bases outside the gene matches: 0. Per the germline V gene, CDR1 is SGHTA and CDR2 is FQGTGA. The CDR3 loop is CASSSGGDTQYF. The CDR3 region has the DNA TGTGCCAGCAGCTCGGGGGGAGATACGCAGTATTTT.

CDR3 sequence: CASSPRQGLNIQYF. CDR3 DNA sequence: TGTGCCAGCAGCCCCAGACAGGGGTTGAACATTCAGTACTTC. The chain links TRBV7-2 to TRBJ2-4; TRBD1 agrees at 8 bases. The junction had 7 bases not matched to a gene; V was cut back by 5 bases and J by 7 bases. The CDR3 has 14 amino acids. CDR1 and CDR2 (germline): SGHTA, FQGNSA.

This chain links TRBV11-2 with TRBJ2-7; D is unresolved. Looked up from germline, CDR1 is SGHAT and CDR2 is FQNNGV. This CDR3 spans 14 amino acids. V was cut by 0 bases and J by 0 bases, with 6 bases left in between. CDR3 in amino acids: CASSLDVSSYEQYF. The CDR3, as DNA: TGTGCCAGCAGCTTAGACGTGAGCTCCTACGAGCAGTACTTC.

This chain connects TRBV5-1 to TRBJ1-1; D is undetermined. Germline values: CDR1 SGHRS, CDR2 YFSETQ. Trimming removed 0 bases at V and 0 bases at J, with 21 bases between. This CDR3 spans 19 amino acids. This chain's CDR3 is CASSLGLGRTGFMNTEAFF. CDR3 DNA: TGCGCCAGCAGCTTGGGATTAGGGAGGACGGGCTTTATGAACACTGAAGCTTTCTTT.

In its sample, this clone was seen a few times. The chain employs TRBV9 and TRBJ2-3; 9 bases align to TRBD2. Per the germline V gene, CDR1 is SGDLS and CDR2 is YYNGEE. After removal of 6 bases from V and 4 bases from J, the junction contained 9 bases not matched to a gene. This CDR3 has 15 residues. CDR3 DNA: TGTGCCAGCACCATCTCCGGGACTAGCTCAGATACGCAGTATTTT. It codes for CASTISGTSSDTQYF.

The chain links TRBV2 to TRBJ2-7; D remains unclear. This CDR3 spans 11 amino acids. V dropped 4 bases and J dropped 6 bases, with 7 bases sitting between them. In germline, CDR1 is SNHLY, CDR2 FYNNEI. CDR3 nucleotide sequence: TGTGCCAGCAGTGGGAATGGCGAGCAGTACTTC. Translated: CASSGNGEQYF.

This clone was counted a single time. This chain joins TRBV5-1 and TRBJ2-6; tentatively, D is TRBD1 or TRBD2 (5 bases each). The CDR3 length is 16 residues. Looked up from germline, CDR1 is SGHRS and CDR2 is YFSETQ. V lost 5 bases to trimming and J lost 0 bases, with 12 bases between them. CDR3 in DNA: TGCGCCAGCAGGTCCGGGACCAACTCTGGGGCCAACGTCCTGACTTTC. Translated: CASRSGTNSGANVLTF.

V and J are TRBV6-5 and TRBJ1-2; D is undetermined. V was cut by 6 bases and J by 8 bases, with 16 bases left in between. Germline loops: CDR1 MNHEY, CDR2 SVGAGI. The CDR3 runs to 13 residues. CDR3 in amino acids: CASSRPREKGYTF. The CDR3 region has the DNA TGTGCCAGCAGCCGACCCCGGGAGAAGGGCTACACCTTC.

This chain joins TRBV6-5 and TRBJ2-7; D unclear. CDR3 length: 16 amino acids. The germline gives CDR1 MNHEY, CDR2 SVGAGI. V was clipped by 2 bases and J by 2 bases, with 16 bases between them. The DNA of the CDR3 is TGTGCCAGCAGTTACGCAGGCACCGTATCCCCCTACGAGCAGTACTTC. Residues: CASSYAGTVSPYEQYF.

J is TRBJ2-5 and V is TRBV5-1; 9 nucleotides line up with TRBD2. The CDR3 contains 16 residues. Trimming at V came to 2 bases and at J to 5 bases, leaving 10 bases not matched to a gene. Looked up from germline, CDR1 is SGHRS and CDR2 is YFSETQ. The CDR3 sequence: CASSLALAGSLETQYF. As DNA, the CDR3 is TGCGCCAGCAGCTTAGCCCTAGCGGGATCCTTGGAGACCCAGTACTTC.

The chain recombines TRBV18 with TRBJ1-2; D might be TRBD1 (5 bases). CDR1 and CDR2 (germline): KGHSH, LQKENI. Trimming shortened V by 3 bases and J by 7 bases, and 9 bases separated the two germline ends. This CDR3 comprises 12 residues. CDR3 coding DNA: TGTGCCAGCTCACCCATGGGACGTGGCTACACCTTC. Amino acid sequence: CASSPMGRGYTF.

This chain joins TRBV6-1 and TRBJ2-3, with D possibly being TRBD1 or TRBD2 (5 bases each). Trimming stripped 7 bases from V and 4 bases from J, with 12 bases between. Germline V lookup: CDR1 MNHNS, CDR2 SASEGT. This CDR3 comprises 13 residues. The CDR3 protein is CASTGTEADTQYF. CDR3 sequence (DNA): TGTGCCAGCACCGGGACCGAGGCAGATACGCAGTATTTT.

CDR3 region: CASSPMGDTFTDTQYF. For the CDR3, the DNA is TGCGCCAGCAGCCCTATGGGGGACACGTTCACAGATACGCAGTATTTT. The chain carries TRBV5-1 and TRBJ2-3, with a possible D match to TRBD1 (6 bases). The CDR3 sequence is 16 residues long. V was cut by 4 bases and J by 2 bases, with 17 bases left in between. Germline loops: CDR1 SGHRS, CDR2 YFSETQ.

The DNA for the CDR3 is TGTGCCAGCAGCCCCCCGACAGCGGGTTACATTCAGTACTTC. This encodes CASSPPTAGYIQYF. The chain employs TRBV7-9 and TRBJ2-4, with a tentative D call TRBD2 (6 bases). Trimming shortened V by 5 bases and J by 8 bases, and 16 bases separated the two germline ends. Germline V gene data show CDR1 as SEHNR and CDR2 as FQNEAQ (reference sequence). The CDR3 runs 14 residues.

J is TRBJ1-1 and V is TRBV11-3; 12 bases are shared with TRBD1. Per the germline V gene, CDR1 is SGHNT and CDR2 is YENEEA. This CDR3 has 16 residues. Trimming removed 1 base from V and 5 bases from J; junction bases left unmatched: 5. CDR3 residues: CASSLVGDRGQTEAFF. DNA for the CDR3: TGTGCCAGCAGCTTAGTGGGGGACAGGGGGCAAACTGAAGCTTTCTTT.

The rearrangement uses TRBV5-4 and TRBJ1-2; D is unresolved. Per germline, CDR1 SGHNT and CDR2 YYREEE (reference sequence). This CDR3 is built from 14 residues. V was shortened by 1 base and J by 3 bases, with 10 bases between the two germline ends. Here the CDR3 DNA reads TGTGCCAGCAGCTTGAAGGCCGATTACTATGGCTACACCTTC. Encoded protein: CASSLKADYYGYTF.

The chain carries TRBV5-1 and TRBJ2-3; 8 bases fit TRBD1. The junction had 6 bases not matched to a gene; V was cut back by 0 bases and J by 6 bases. The germline gives CDR1 SGHRS, CDR2 YFSETQ. This CDR3 is built from 15 residues. The CDR3 nucleotides are TGCGCCAGCAGCTTGGAGGGGACAGGTTTGGATACGCAGTATTTT. Its translation: CASSLEGTGLDTQYF.

Only one count was recorded for this clone. The CDR3 DNA reads TGTGCCTGGAGTTTCCTAAGACAGGGACGCTCTGGAAACACCATATATTTT. It is translated as CAWSFLRQGRSGNTIYF. The chain couples TRBV30 to TRBJ1-3; 7 nucleotides agree with TRBD1. The germline V gene encodes CDR1 GTSNPN and CDR2 SVGIG (reference sequence). The V and J ends lost 2 bases and 0 bases, in that order; junction bases with no gene match: 10. The CDR3 totals 17 residues.

This chain joins TRBV5-1 and TRBJ2-1, with TRBD1 as a possible D gene (6 bases). Germline CDR1 is SGHRS and CDR2 is YFSETQ. The CDR3 extends over 15 amino acids. Trimming removed 6 bases from V and 5 bases from J, with 18 bases in between. As DNA, the CDR3 is TGCGCCAGCATCCTGGAAATTACAGGGAACAATGAGCAGTTCTTC. Translated, it gives CASILEITGNNEQFF.

This chain joins TRBV5-6 and TRBJ2-7; TRBD2 matches 8 bases. The germline gives CDR1 SGHDT, CDR2 YYEEEE. After removal of 0 bases from V and 0 bases from J, the junction contained 8 bases not matched to a gene. The CDR3 covers 17 residues. The CDR3 reads CASSLARLAGYSYEQYF. In DNA form, the CDR3 reads TGTGCCAGCAGCTTGGCCAGGCTAGCGGGTTACTCCTACGAGCAGTACTTC.

V is TRBV11-3 and J is TRBJ2-1; 7 bases align to TRBD2. CDR1 SGHNT and CDR2 YENEEA come from the germline V gene. V gave up 4 bases and J gave up 3 bases; unmatched junction bases: 6. The CDR3 is 15 amino acids. For the CDR3, the DNA is TGTGCCAGCAGCTCGAGCGGGGCATACTACAATGAGCAGTTCTTC. Its translation is CASSSSGAYYNEQFF.

The chain recombines TRBV5-5 with TRBJ2-2, with unresolved D. Germline CDR1 is SGHKS and CDR2 is YYEKEE (reference sequence). CDR3 size: 13 residues. Between the trimmed V and J ends, which lost 3 bases and 3 bases, there was a span of 6 bases. In nucleotides, the CDR3 is TGTGCCAGCAGCTCGATGGACACCGGGGAGCTGTTTTTT. Translating gives CASSSMDTGELFF.

This chain uses TRBV5-4 with TRBJ1-4; D gene uncertain. The V gene lost 3 bases and the J gene lost 4 bases, with 16 bases spanning the gap. From germline, CDR1 is SGHNT and CDR2 YYREEE (reference sequence). CDR3 length: 16 amino acids. Written as DNA, the CDR3 is TGTGCCAGCAGCTCTACTCCAACCGCGCTTAATGAAAAACTGTTTTTT. Residues: CASSSTPTALNEKLFF.